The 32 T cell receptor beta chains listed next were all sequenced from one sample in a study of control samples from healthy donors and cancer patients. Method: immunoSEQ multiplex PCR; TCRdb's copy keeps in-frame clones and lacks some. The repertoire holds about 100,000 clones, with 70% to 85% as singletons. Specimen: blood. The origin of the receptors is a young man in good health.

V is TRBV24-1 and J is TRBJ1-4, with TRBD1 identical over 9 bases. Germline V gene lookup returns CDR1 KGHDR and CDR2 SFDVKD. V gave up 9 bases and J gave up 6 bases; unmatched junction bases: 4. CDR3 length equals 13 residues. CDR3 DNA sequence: TGTGCCACCCAGGGACAGGGTCATGAAAAACTGTTTTTT. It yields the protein CATQGQGHEKLFF.

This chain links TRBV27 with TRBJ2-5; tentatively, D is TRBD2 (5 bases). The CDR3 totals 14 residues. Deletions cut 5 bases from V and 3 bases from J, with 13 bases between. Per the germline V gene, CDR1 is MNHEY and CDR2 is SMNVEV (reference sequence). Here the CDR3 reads CASSLGLLKETQYF. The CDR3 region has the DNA TGTGCCAGCAGTCTCGGACTCTTAAAAGAGACCCAGTACTTC.

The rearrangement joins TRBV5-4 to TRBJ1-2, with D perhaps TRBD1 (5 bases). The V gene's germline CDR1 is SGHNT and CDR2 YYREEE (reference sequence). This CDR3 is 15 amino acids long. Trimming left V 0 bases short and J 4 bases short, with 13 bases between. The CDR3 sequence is CASSLVSGGVYGYTF. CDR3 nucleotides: TGTGCCAGCAGCTTGGTTTCTGGGGGGGTCTATGGCTACACCTTC.

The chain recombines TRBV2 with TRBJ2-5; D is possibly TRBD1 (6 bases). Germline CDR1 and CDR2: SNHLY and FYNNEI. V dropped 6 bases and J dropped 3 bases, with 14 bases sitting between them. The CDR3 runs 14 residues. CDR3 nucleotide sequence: TGTGCCAGCAGGGAGTGGGGGCCAGAAGAGACCCAGTACTTC. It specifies CASREWGPEETQYF.

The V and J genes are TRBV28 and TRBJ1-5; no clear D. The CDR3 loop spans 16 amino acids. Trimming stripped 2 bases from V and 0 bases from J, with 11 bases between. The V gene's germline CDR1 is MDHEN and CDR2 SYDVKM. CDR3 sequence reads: CASSLPDDYSNQPQHF. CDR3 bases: TGTGCCAGCAGTTTACCAGACGACTATAGCAATCAGCCCCAGCATTTT.

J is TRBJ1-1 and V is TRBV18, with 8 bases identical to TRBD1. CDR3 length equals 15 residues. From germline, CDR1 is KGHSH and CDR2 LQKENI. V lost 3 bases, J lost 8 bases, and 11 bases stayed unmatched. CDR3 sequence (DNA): TGTGCCAGCTCACCCAACAGGGGGGACCTTCTGGAAGCTTTCTTT. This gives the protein CASSPNRGDLLEAFF.

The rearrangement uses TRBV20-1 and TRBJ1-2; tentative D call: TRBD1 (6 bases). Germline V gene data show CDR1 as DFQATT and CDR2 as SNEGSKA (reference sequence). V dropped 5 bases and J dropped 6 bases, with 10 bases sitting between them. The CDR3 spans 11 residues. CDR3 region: CSAQRTDGYTF. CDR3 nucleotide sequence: TGCAGTGCTCAAAGGACAGATGGCTACACCTTC.

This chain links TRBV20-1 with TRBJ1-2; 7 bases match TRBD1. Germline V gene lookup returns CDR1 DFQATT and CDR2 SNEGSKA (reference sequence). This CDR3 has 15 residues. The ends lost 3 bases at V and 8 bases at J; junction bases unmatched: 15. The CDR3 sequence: CSASPDRASRWGYTF. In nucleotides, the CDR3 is TGCAGTGCTAGTCCTGACAGGGCTTCCCGGTGGGGCTACACCTTC.

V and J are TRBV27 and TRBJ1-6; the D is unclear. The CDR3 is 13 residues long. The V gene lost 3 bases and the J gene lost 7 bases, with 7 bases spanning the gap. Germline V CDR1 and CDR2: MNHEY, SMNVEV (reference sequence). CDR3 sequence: CASSFSGNSPLHF. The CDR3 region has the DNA TGTGCCAGCAGTTTTAGTGGGAATTCACCCCTCCACTTT.

The CDR3 is CASSLRTYNEQFF. In nucleotides, the CDR3 is TGTGCCAGCAGCCTCCGAACCTACAATGAGCAGTTCTTC. The chain uses TRBV5-6 and TRBJ2-1; no definite D call. V shed 4 bases and J shed 2 bases, with 7 bases lying between them. This CDR3 comprises 13 residues. The germline V gene has CDR1 SGHDT and CDR2 YYEEEE.

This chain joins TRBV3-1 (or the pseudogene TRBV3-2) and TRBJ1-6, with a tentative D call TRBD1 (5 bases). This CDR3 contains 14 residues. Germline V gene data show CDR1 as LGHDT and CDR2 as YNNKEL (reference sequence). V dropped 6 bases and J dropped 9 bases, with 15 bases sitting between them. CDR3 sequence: CASRYQGSPSPLHF. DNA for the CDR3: TGTGCCAGCAGATACCAGGGAAGCCCTTCACCCCTCCACTTT.

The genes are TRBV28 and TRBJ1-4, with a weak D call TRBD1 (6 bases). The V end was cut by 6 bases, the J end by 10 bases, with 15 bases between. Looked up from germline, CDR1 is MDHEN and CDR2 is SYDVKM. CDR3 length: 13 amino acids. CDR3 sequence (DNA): TGTGCCAGCAGCATTAAGGGGGGAGCAAAACTGTTTTTT. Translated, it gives CASSIKGGAKLFF. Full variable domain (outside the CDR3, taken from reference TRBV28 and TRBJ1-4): DVKVTQSSRYLVKRTGEKVFLECVQDMDHENMFWYRQDPGLGLRLIYFSYDVKMKEKGDIPEGYSVSREKKERFSLILESASTNQTSMYLCASSIKGGAKLFFGSGTQLSVL.

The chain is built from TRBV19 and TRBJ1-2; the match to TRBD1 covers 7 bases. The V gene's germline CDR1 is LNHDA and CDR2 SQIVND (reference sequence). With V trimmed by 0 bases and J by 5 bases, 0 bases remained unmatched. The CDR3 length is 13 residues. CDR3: CASSIETGYGYTF. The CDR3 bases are TGTGCCAGTAGTATAGAGACAGGGTATGGCTACACCTTC.

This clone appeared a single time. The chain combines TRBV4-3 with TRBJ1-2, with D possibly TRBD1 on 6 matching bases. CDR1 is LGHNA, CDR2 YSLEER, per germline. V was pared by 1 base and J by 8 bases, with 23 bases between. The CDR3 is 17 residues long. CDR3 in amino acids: CASSQAFLGSGGEGYTF. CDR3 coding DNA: TGCGCCAGCAGCCAAGCTTTCCTAGGTTCGGGGGGCGAGGGCTACACCTTC.

In DNA, the CDR3 is TGTGCCAGCAGCCAAGAATCGGGGATACTGCGGCAGTTCTTC. As protein: CASSQESGILRQFF. This chain connects TRBV14 to TRBJ2-1, with D possibly TRBD2 on 5 matching bases. Per the germline V gene, CDR1 is SGHDN and CDR2 is FVKESK. V lost 0 bases, J lost 12 bases, and 15 bases lay in between. This CDR3 has 14 residues.

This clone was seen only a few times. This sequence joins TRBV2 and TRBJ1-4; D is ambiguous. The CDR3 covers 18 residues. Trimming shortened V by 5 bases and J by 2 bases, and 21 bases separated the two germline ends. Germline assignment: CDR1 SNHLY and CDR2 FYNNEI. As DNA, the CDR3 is TGTGCCAGCAGTATCAGCCCCGTCGGAACCAGCACTAATGAAAAACTGTTTTTT. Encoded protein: CASSISPVGTSTNEKLFF.

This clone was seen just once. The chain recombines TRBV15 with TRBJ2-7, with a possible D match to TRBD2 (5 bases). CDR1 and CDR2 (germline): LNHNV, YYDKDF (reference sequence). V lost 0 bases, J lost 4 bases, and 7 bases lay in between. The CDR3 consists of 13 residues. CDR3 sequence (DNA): TGTGCCACCAGCAGAGACGGGATGTACGAGCAGTACGTC. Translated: CATSRDGMYEQYV.

The CDR3 bases are TGTGCCTGGAGTTTTGGCGGGGCCGGAGAGACCCAGTACTTC. This encodes CAWSFGGAGETQYF. The chain joins TRBV30 to TRBJ2-5, with D perhaps TRBD2 (6 bases). CDR1 GTSNPN and CDR2 SVGIG come from the germline V gene (reference sequence). V lost 2 bases to trimming and J lost 4 bases, with 14 bases between them. The CDR3 is 14 residues long.

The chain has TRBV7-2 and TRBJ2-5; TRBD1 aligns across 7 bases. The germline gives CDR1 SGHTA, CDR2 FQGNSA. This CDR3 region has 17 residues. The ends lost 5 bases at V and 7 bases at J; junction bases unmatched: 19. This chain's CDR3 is CASSPHRGYGPQGTQYF. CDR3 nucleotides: TGTGCCAGCAGCCCACACAGGGGATACGGGCCCCAGGGGACCCAGTACTTC.

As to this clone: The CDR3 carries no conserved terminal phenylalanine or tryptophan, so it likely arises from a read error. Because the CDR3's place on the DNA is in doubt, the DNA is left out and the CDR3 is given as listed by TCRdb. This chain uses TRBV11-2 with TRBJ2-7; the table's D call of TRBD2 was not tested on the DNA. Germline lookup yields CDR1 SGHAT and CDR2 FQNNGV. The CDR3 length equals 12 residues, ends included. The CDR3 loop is CASSLDLGRDLI.

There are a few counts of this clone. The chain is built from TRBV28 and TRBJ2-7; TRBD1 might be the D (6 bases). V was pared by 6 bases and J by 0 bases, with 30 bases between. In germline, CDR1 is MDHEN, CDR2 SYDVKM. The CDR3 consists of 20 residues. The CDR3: CASSLPPRDTLTVGSYEQYF. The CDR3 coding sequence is TGTGCCAGCAGCTTGCCGCCCCGGGACACCCTCACAGTGGGCTCCTACGAGCAGTACTTC.

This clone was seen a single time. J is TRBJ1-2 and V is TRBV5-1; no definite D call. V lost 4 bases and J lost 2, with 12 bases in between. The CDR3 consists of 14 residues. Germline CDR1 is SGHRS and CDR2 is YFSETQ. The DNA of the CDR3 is TGCGCCAGCAGCCCAGGACCGGGGAACTATGGCTACACCTTC. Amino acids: CASSPGPGNYGYTF. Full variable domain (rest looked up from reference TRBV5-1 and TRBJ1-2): KAGVTQTPRYLIKTRGQQVTLSCSPISGHRSVSWYQQTPGQGLQFLFEYFSETQRNKGNFPGRFSGRQFSNSRSEMNVSTLELGDSALYLCASSPGPGNYGYTFGSGTRLTVV.

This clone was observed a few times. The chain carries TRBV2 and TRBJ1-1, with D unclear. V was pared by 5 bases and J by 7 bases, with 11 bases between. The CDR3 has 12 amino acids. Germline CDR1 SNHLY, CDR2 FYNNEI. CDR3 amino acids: CASSLRRDEAFF. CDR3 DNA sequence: TGTGCCAGCAGTTTACGACGGGATGAAGCTTTCTTT.

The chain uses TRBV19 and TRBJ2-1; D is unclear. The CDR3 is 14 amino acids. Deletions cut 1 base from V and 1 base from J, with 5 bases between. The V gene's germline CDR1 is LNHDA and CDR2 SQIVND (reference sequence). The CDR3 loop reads CASSIGMSYNEQFF. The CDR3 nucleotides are TGTGCCAGTAGTATAGGTATGTCCTACAATGAGCAGTTCTTC.

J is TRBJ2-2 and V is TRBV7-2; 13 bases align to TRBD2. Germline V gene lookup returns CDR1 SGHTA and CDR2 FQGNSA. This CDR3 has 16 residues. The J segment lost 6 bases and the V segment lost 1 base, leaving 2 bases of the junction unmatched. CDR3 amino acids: CASSLVGTSGAGELFF. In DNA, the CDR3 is TGTGCCAGCAGCTTAGTTGGGACTAGCGGGGCCGGGGAGCTGTTTTTT.

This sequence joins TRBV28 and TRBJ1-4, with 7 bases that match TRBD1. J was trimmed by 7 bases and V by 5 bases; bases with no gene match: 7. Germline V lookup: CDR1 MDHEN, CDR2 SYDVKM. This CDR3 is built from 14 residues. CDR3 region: CASSRGGYGEKLFF. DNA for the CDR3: TGTGCCAGCAGTAGAGGGGGCTATGGTGAAAAACTGTTTTTT.

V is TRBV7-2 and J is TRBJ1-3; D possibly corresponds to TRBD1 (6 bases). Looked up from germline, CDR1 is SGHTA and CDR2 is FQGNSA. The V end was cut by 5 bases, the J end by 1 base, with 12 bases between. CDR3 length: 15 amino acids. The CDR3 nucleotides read TGTGCCAGCAGCCAGGGGCCGGGGTCTGGAAACACCATATATTTT. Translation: CASSQGPGSGNTIYF.

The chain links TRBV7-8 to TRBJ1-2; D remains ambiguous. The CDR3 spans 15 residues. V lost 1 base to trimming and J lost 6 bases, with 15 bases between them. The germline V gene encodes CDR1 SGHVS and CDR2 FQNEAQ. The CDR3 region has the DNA TGTGCCAGCAGCTTAGTGGCTACCGGCCCTCATGGCTACACCTTC. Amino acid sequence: CASSLVATGPHGYTF.

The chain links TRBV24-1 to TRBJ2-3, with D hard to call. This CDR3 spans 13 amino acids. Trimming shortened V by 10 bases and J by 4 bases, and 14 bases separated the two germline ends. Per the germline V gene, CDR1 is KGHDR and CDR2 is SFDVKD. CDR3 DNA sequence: TGTGCCACGTCTGGCGACAATTCAGATACGCAGTATTTT. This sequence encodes CATSGDNSDTQYF.

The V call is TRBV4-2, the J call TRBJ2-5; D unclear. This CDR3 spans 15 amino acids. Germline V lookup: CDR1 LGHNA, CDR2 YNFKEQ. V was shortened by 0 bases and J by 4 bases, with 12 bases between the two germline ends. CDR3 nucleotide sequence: TGTGCCAGCAGCCAAGAAGAGTACGGACGAGAGACCCAGTACTTC. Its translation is CASSQEEYGRETQYF.

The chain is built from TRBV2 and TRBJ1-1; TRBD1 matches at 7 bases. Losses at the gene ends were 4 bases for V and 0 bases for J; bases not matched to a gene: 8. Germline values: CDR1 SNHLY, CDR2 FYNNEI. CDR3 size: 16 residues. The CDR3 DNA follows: TGTGCCAGCAGTGTTTCAACAGGGGTAATGAACACTGAAGCTTTCTTT. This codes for CASSVSTGVMNTEAFF.

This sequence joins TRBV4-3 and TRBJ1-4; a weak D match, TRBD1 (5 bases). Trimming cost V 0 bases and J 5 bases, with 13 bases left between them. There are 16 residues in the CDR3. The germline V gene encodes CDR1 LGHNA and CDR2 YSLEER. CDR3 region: CASSQDRRRQNEKLFF. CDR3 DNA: TGCGCCAGCAGCCAAGATCGGAGGAGACAGAATGAAAAACTGTTTTTT.